The TCR beta chain described here comes from a study of CD8 T cells in Susac syndrome. The RNA input was roughly 0.45 to 1 ug, and it was reverse transcribed with random hexamers. TCRdb ran MiXCR on the immunoSEQ multiplex PCR reads and lists one entry per CDR3 protein. The sample yields approximately 200,000 distinct CDR3 sequences, about 94% seen once. Blood CD8+ and CD4+ T cells underwent high-throughput TCR beta sequencing. FACS was used to enrich TEMRA cells, whereas the CD8+ and CD4+ T cells were obtained by negative isolation. The V gene lost 6 bases and the J gene lost 7 bases, with 10 bases spanning the gap. The CDR3 length is 13 residues. Germline CDR1 and CDR2: MNHEY and SVGAGI.

This chain connects TRBV6-5 to TRBJ1-6, with D uncertain. What was sequenced was CD4+ T cells from PBMCs. This clonotype was obtained from a human donor with multiple sclerosis. The DNA for the CDR3 is TGTGCCAGCAGCCCCCAGCGGAATTCACCCCTCCACTTT. Its translation is CASSPQRNSPLHF.